Below, 10 T cell receptor beta chains from the same sample are listed, as sequenced in a study of shared clonotypes between healthy human individuals. Profiled with immunoSEQ multiplex PCR; TCRdb holds only in-frame clones, not every one. The data contain hundreds of thousands of clones, 90% to 96% of them seen just once; the ten biggest clones take up about 0.057%. Sequenced sample: naive CD4+ T cells sorted from blood. Indicated subset: CD45RA+ positively selected. These TCRs come from a woman in her twenties or thirties in good health.

The chain carries TRBV28 and TRBJ2-7; the D call may be TRBD1 or TRBD2 (6 bases each). V dropped 3 bases and J dropped 7 bases, with 16 bases sitting between them. Germline V CDR1 and CDR2: MDHEN, SYDVKM. The CDR3 is made up of 14 amino acids. CDR3 in DNA: TGTGCCAGCAGTTTGAGTCAGGGGACTTGGGAGCAGTACTTC. Protein sequence: CASSLSQGTWEQYF.

The chain is built from TRBV20-1 and TRBJ2-5; D is unclear. The end of the DNA aligns better with TRBJ2-7, so the J call may be wrong. Germline CDR1 reads DFQATT; CDR2 reads SNEGSKA (reference sequence). This CDR3 is built from 11 residues. The CDR3 sequence: CSARAGPEQYF. In nucleotides, the CDR3 is TGCAGTGCTAGAGCTGGGCCCGAGCAGTACTTC.

V gene TRBV28 combines with J gene TRBJ2-3; possible D gene TRBD2, 5 bases. The germline CDR1 and CDR2 sequences are MDHEN and SYDVKM. The CDR3 is 14 amino acids. The V end lost 6 bases, the J end lost 3 bases, and 13 bases lay between the germline ends. The CDR3 nucleotides read TGTGCCAGCAGGCTCGGGATACAAACAGATACGCAGTATTTT. Encoded protein: CASRLGIQTDTQYF.

The chain links TRBV25-1 to TRBJ2-6; no reliable D call. V was trimmed by 4 bases and J by 0 bases, leaving 7 bases between them. Germline loops: CDR1 MGHDK, CDR2 SYGVNS. The CDR3 contains 15 residues. This chain's CDR3 is CASSGTYSGANVLTF. In nucleotides, the CDR3 is TGTGCCAGCAGTGGAACCTACTCTGGGGCCAACGTCCTGACTTTC.

The chain combines TRBV7-3 with TRBJ1-5; D not certain. Germline values: CDR1 SGHTA, CDR2 FQGTGA. The CDR3 runs 15 residues. The V end was cut by 1 base, the J end by 5 bases, with 12 bases between. This chain's CDR3 is CASSLKVELYQPQHF. The DNA for the CDR3 is TGTGCCAGCAGCTTAAAGGTGGAACTATATCAGCCCCAGCATTTT.

This sequence joins TRBV15 and TRBJ2-6; TRBD1 is a possible D gene (5 bases). Germline V lookup: CDR1 LNHNV, CDR2 YYDKDF (reference sequence). The CDR3 consists of 16 residues. V was cut by 0 bases and J by 0 bases, with 6 bases left in between. CDR3 in amino acids: CATSRDRGSGANVLTF. For the CDR3, the DNA is TGTGCCACCAGCAGAGATAGGGGCTCTGGGGCCAACGTCCTGACTTTC.

The chain has TRBV10-3 and TRBJ1-5; a possible D gene is TRBD1 (5 bases). V was cut by 10 bases and J by 2 bases, with 12 bases left in between. Germline-derived CDR1 and CDR2 are ENHRY and SYGVKD. This CDR3 has 13 residues. CDR3 nucleotide sequence: TGTGCCAGCGGTACGGGGGGCAATCAGCCCCAGCATTTT. It is translated as CASGTGGNQPQHF.

The chain recombines TRBV28 with TRBJ2-1; D is perhaps TRBD2 (6 bases). Trimming shortened V by 6 bases and J by 6 bases, and 6 bases separated the two germline ends. In germline, CDR1 is MDHEN, CDR2 SYDVKM. The length of the CDR3 is 11 residues. CDR3 residues: CASSGGNEQFF. CDR3 sequence (DNA): TGTGCCAGCAGCGGGGGCAATGAGCAGTTCTTC.

This rearrangement joins TRBV2 to TRBJ1-2, with 7 positions matching TRBD1. Trimming removed 4 bases from V and 7 bases from J; junction bases left unmatched: 9. The CDR3 extends over 14 amino acids. CDR1 and CDR2 (germline): SNHLY, FYNNEI. The CDR3 loop is CASSGQGEAFGYTF. CDR3 nucleotide sequence: TGTGCCAGCAGTGGACAGGGTGAGGCGTTTGGCTACACCTTC.

The rearrangement links TRBV6-5 to TRBJ2-3, with TRBD2 matching 9 bases. CDR3 length: 15 amino acids. The germline gives CDR1 MNHEY, CDR2 SVGAGI. J gave up 2 bases and V 2 bases, and 2 bases lay outside the gene matches. The CDR3 here is CASSYASGATDTQYF. The CDR3 coding sequence is TGTGCCAGCAGTTACGCTAGCGGGGCCACAGATACGCAGTATTTT.